One sample yielded the 25 T cell receptor beta chains listed below, sequenced in a study of T cell responses to AZD1222 COVID-19 vaccine (dated by TCRdb to the early 2020s). What the time point label conveys for this sample: about 28 days (+/-7) after the second vaccine dose. Library generation was performed with the immunoSEQ multiplex PCR assay. TCRdb holds this immuneACCESS table with in-frame rearrangements only. Some clones are missing; in checked studies, unresolved V genes explain under half, and the rest has no known cause. Recorded for this sample are 90,000 to 100,000 clones; roughly 86% of them occurred a single time. The ten largest account for approximately 16% of the sample. This sample comprised peripheral blood, obtained 28 days after the second AZD1222 dose. The receptors here all came from an adult who received the AZD1222 COVID-19 vaccine.

This clone was seen only once. V and J are TRBV18 and TRBJ2-2; D may match TRBD1 or TRBD2 (5 bases each). The germline CDR1 and CDR2 sequences are KGHSH and LQKENI. V gave up 3 bases and J gave up 3 bases, with 14 bases separating them. This CDR3 has 16 residues. The CDR3 DNA sequence: TGTGCCAGCTCACCGGGGGTTGCTTGGGACACCGGGGAGCTGTTTTTT. Residues: CASSPGVAWDTGELFF.

This chain uses TRBV11-3 with TRBJ2-5, with TRBD1 as a possible D gene (6 bases). V gave up 5 bases and J gave up 5 bases, with 21 bases separating them. Germline CDR1 reads SGHNT; CDR2 reads YENEEA. The CDR3 runs to 16 residues. CDR3 nucleotides: TGTGCCAGCAGCCTACGCGGCCCACTAGGACAGGAGACCCAGTACTTC. This gives the protein CASSLRGPLGQETQYF.

The V gene is TRBV4-1, the J gene TRBJ1-2, with a tentative D call TRBD1 (5 bases). This CDR3 region has 14 residues. V gave up 4 bases and J gave up 7 bases, with 16 bases separating them. Germline V gene lookup returns CDR1 MGHRA and CDR2 YSYEKL. The CDR3 is CASSPGTQAFGYTF. In DNA form, the CDR3 reads TGCGCCAGCAGCCCCGGGACTCAAGCCTTTGGCTACACCTTC.

The chain links TRBV9 to TRBJ2-1; 9 positions agree with TRBD2. After removal of 0 bases from V and 9 bases from J, the junction contained 7 bases not matched to a gene. Germline V gene sequence: CDR1 SGDLS, CDR2 YYNGEE. The CDR3 covers 15 residues. The chain's CDR3 is CASSVAAGGVGEQFF. The DNA for the CDR3 is TGTGCCAGCAGCGTAGCCGCGGGAGGGGTTGGTGAGCAGTTCTTC.

The chain carries TRBV30 and TRBJ1-1; 8 nucleotides align to TRBD1. The germline V gene encodes CDR1 GTSNPN and CDR2 SVGIG (reference sequence). Trimming cost V 4 bases and J 4 bases; bases outside gene matches: 5. The CDR3 consists of 13 residues. The CDR3 nucleotides read TGTGCCTGGAAGGATGACAGGGGCACTGAAGCTTTCTTT. Amino acid sequence: CAWKDDRGTEAFF.

V usage is TRBV19 and J usage is TRBJ2-7; a weak D match, TRBD2 (5 bases). V lost 3 bases, J lost 3 bases, and 9 bases lay in between. CDR3 length: 13 amino acids. Per germline, CDR1 LNHDA and CDR2 SQIVND (reference sequence). DNA of the CDR3: TGTGCCAGTAGTATTAGCGCCAACTACGAGCAGTACTTC. It translates to CASSISANYEQYF.

V and J are TRBV2 and TRBJ1-5, with unresolved D. V lost 6 bases to trimming and J lost 0 bases, with 12 bases between them. This CDR3 region has 15 residues. Germline loops: CDR1 SNHLY, CDR2 FYNNEI. The CDR3 loop reads CASSAGRYSNQPQHF. The CDR3 coding sequence is TGTGCCAGCAGCGCCGGACGGTATAGCAATCAGCCCCAGCATTTT.

This clone has a count of ten or more. The V gene is TRBV10-1, the J gene TRBJ2-2, with no clear D. Per the germline V gene, CDR1 is WNHNN and CDR2 is SYGVQD (reference sequence). This CDR3 is built from 16 residues. The V gene lost 2 bases and the J gene lost 0 bases, with 10 bases spanning the gap. The CDR3 loop is CASSEPASTNTGELFF. In DNA form, the CDR3 reads TGCGCCAGCAGTGAGCCCGCAAGCACGAACACCGGGGAGCTGTTTTTT.

V usage is TRBV29-1 and J usage is TRBJ1-4, with no clear D. This CDR3 spans 13 amino acids. From germline, CDR1 is SQVTM and CDR2 ANQGSEA. V lost 7 bases to trimming and J lost 4 bases, with 13 bases between them. The CDR3 is CSATDPGNEKLFF. In DNA, the CDR3 is TGCAGCGCCACGGACCCCGGTAATGAAAAACTGTTTTTT.

The CDR3 protein is CASSLDTTSNTGELFF. The CDR3 region has the DNA TGCGCCAGCAGCTTGGACACAACCTCGAACACCGGGGAGCTGTTTTTT. The gene calls are TRBV5-1 and TRBJ2-2; D uncertain. Trimming pared 0 bases from V and 0 bases from J, leaving 9 bases between. CDR3 length equals 16 residues. Per germline, CDR1 SGHRS and CDR2 YFSETQ.

This chain links TRBV6-2 or TRBV6-3 with TRBJ1-5, with D uncertain. The CDR3 is made up of 13 amino acids. In germline, CDR1 is MNHEY, CDR2 SVGEGT. The V gene lost 2 bases and the J gene lost 5 bases, with 7 bases spanning the gap. CDR3 in amino acids: CASSYGTHQPQHF. CDR3 in DNA: TGTGCCAGCAGTTACGGCACTCATCAGCCCCAGCATTTT.

The J gene is TRBJ1-6, the V gene TRBV12-3 or TRBV12-4, with a possible D match to TRBD1 (6 bases). The CDR3 runs 13 residues. Trimming took off 5 bases at V and 7 bases at J, with 9 bases between the two ends. CDR3 protein: CASSRTGNSPLHF. DNA of the CDR3: TGTGCCAGCAGTAGAACAGGGAATTCACCCCTCCACTTT.

This chain links TRBV7-8 with TRBJ2-7, with 7 bases matching TRBD1. The V and J ends lost 7 bases and 1 base, in that order; junction bases with no gene match: 19. CDR1 and CDR2 (germline): SGHVS, FQNEAQ. The CDR3 sequence is 18 residues long. The CDR3 DNA reads as TGTGCCAGCAACGCCAACGCCCTGGCTCACAGGGGATCCTACGAGCAGTACTTC. Residues: CASNANALAHRGSYEQYF.

V gene TRBV7-9 combines with J gene TRBJ2-7; 8 nucleotides agree with TRBD1. V shed 5 bases, J shed 5 bases, and the junction held 11 bases outside the gene matches. The CDR3 contains 15 residues. Germline V gives CDR1 SEHNR, CDR2 FQNEAQ (reference sequence). CDR3 sequence reads: CASSQQSGGVDEQYF. The CDR3 bases are TGTGCCAGCAGCCAGCAATCAGGGGGCGTCGACGAGCAGTACTTC.

V is TRBV29-1 and J is TRBJ1-1; 8 bases are a match to TRBD1. The J segment lost 0 bases and the V segment lost 5 bases, leaving 2 bases of the junction unmatched. The germline V gene encodes CDR1 SQVTM and CDR2 ANQGSEA. The CDR3 consists of 13 residues. This CDR3 is CSVRTGLNTEAFF. CDR3 bases: TGCAGCGTTAGGACAGGGTTGAACACTGAAGCTTTCTTT.

In its sample, this clone was seen once. This chain joins TRBV11-2 and TRBJ1-1, with D perhaps TRBD1 (5 bases). The V gene's germline CDR1 is SGHAT and CDR2 FQNNGV. This CDR3 comprises 15 residues. Deletions cut 5 bases from V and 3 bases from J, with 16 bases between. The CDR3 coding sequence is TGTGCCAGCAGCAATACCAGGGACCGCGACACTGAAGCTTTCTTT. Amino acids: CASSNTRDRDTEAFF. Looking up the rest from reference TRBV11-2 and TRBJ1-1 gives the full variable domain: EAGVAQSPRYKIIEKRQSVAFWCNPISGHATLYWYQQILGQGPKLLIQFQNNGVVDDSQLPKDRFSAERLKGVDSTLKIQPAKLEDSAVYLCASSNTRDRDTEAFFGQGTRLTVV.

The chain uses TRBV6-6 and TRBJ2-3; D unresolved. CDR1 is MNHNY and CDR2 is SVGAGI in the germline V gene (reference sequence). The CDR3 covers 15 residues. V shed 0 bases and J shed 1 base, with 8 bases lying between them. In DNA form, the CDR3 reads TGTGCCAGCAGTTACTCCACAGCCCGCACAGATACGCAGTATTTT. Its protein product is CASSYSTARTDTQYF.

J is TRBJ2-2 and V is TRBV13; TRBD2 agrees at 11 bases. The V gene's germline CDR1 is PRHDT and CDR2 FYEKMQ (reference sequence). Trimming cost V 5 bases and J 1 base; bases outside gene matches: 6. The CDR3 is 17 residues long. The CDR3 loop is CASSDHSGRGNTGELFF. The CDR3 nucleotides are TGTGCCAGCAGCGACCATAGCGGGAGGGGGAACACCGGGGAGCTGTTTTTT.

The V gene is TRBV10-3, the J gene TRBJ1-2; D remains unclear. Germline V CDR1 and CDR2: ENHRY, SYGVKD. This CDR3 has 12 residues. Trimming shortened V by 0 bases and J by 10 bases, and 9 bases separated the two germline ends. The CDR3 DNA sequence: TGTGCCATCAGTGAGTCAATGGACCTCTACACCTTC. This sequence encodes CAISESMDLYTF.

The genes are TRBV2 and TRBJ2-1; 10 bases agree with TRBD2. CDR3 length: 12 residues. Germline CDR1 reads SNHLY; CDR2 reads FYNNEI. With V trimmed by 7 bases and J by 10 bases, 4 bases remained unmatched. The CDR3 reads CASTGSGGEQFF. As DNA, the CDR3 is TGTGCCAGCACCGGTAGCGGGGGGGAGCAGTTCTTC.

In DNA form, the CDR3 reads TGTGCCAGCAGTTCCCCTCACAGGGGCTCTGGGGCCAACGTCCTGACTTTC. It yields the protein CASSSPHRGSGANVLTF. This chain joins TRBV28 and TRBJ2-6, with 7 bases aligning to TRBD1. Germline lookup yields CDR1 MDHEN and CDR2 SYDVKM. The CDR3 is made up of 17 amino acids. V trimming: 4 bases; J trimming: 0 bases; junction bases outside the gene matches: 6.

The genes are TRBV19 and TRBJ1-2; 8 positions match TRBD1. The germline V gene has CDR1 LNHDA and CDR2 SQIVND (reference sequence). The CDR3 consists of 14 residues. V lost 7 bases, J lost 4 bases, and 8 bases stayed unmatched. CDR3 loop: CASKPGQELYGYTF. CDR3 DNA: TGTGCCAGTAAGCCGGGACAGGAGCTCTATGGCTACACCTTC.

This sequence joins TRBV28 and TRBJ1-2, with D possibly being TRBD1 (5 bases). Germline CDR1 and CDR2: MDHEN and SYDVKM. Trimming stripped 5 bases from V and 7 bases from J, with 14 bases between. This CDR3 has 13 amino acids. CDR3 sequence: CASSPPGYRGYTF. The CDR3 coding sequence is TGTGCCAGCAGTCCACCAGGGTATCGTGGCTACACCTTC.

This clone was seen only once. The chain employs TRBV30 and TRBJ1-1; D perhaps matches TRBD1 (6 bases). Germline values: CDR1 GTSNPN, CDR2 SVGIG (reference sequence). V was trimmed by 2 bases and J by 3 bases, leaving 10 bases between them. The CDR3 sequence is 13 residues long. CDR3 loop: CAWSRTAYTEAFF. Here the CDR3 DNA reads TGTGCCTGGAGTAGGACAGCCTACACTGAAGCTTTCTTT.

The chain employs TRBV29-1 and TRBJ2-4; D call uncertain. This CDR3 comprises 14 residues. Per germline, CDR1 SQVTM and CDR2 ANQGSEA. The V end was cut by 4 bases, the J end by 5 bases, with 15 bases between. The CDR3 is CSVVVSVGENIQYF. The CDR3 bases are TGCAGCGTTGTAGTATCCGTTGGGGAAAACATTCAGTACTTC.